This T cell receptor (beta chain) was captured in a study of blood T cells in healthy people across ages. Study-wide background: Template-switching capture recovered about one barcoded beta molecule per two T cells. General study points: Naive T cell percentage and TCR beta diversity correlated strongly. Diversity estimates drawn from one million T cells were deemed underestimates.

There were healthy Caucasian individuals from Russia, aged 6 to 90, serving as donors. The CDR3 consists of 13 residues. Trimming stripped 3 bases from V and 4 bases from J, with 9 bases between. Germline-derived CDR1 and CDR2 are SGHTA and FQGNSA. A second PCR of roughly 7 to 11 cycles used a sample-barcoded 5' primer and a J-beta primer mix. TCRdb processed the 5' RACE reads anew with MiXCR; each CDR3 protein has one entry. The sample includes 1,800,000 or so distinct CDR3 sequences, roughly two fifths of them seen just once. Comments on this clonotype: What it binds is unknown.

This chain uses TRBV7-2 with TRBJ1-2; no definite D call. This sequence originates from a human donor in good health. Specimen: blood. This CDR3 reads CASSFPQFYGYTF. In nucleotides, the CDR3 is TGTGCCAGCAGCTTCCCTCAGTTCTATGGCTACACCTTC.